This T cell receptor (beta chain) was retrieved from a study of blood T cell repertoires in COVID-19. In the original workflow: Amplifying reference gene primers gave estimates of nucleated cell counts. The protocol was immunoSEQ multiplex PCR, while the TCRdb copy is restricted to in-frame clones and leaves out a portion. V and J calls and clone size follow that table, whereas D and trimming were derived from the DNA. Here the sample spans 100,000 to 120,000 clones, roughly 80% being singletons. Material for sequencing was peripheral blood. The receptor was isolated from an elderly woman with acute or convalescent COVID-19.

Here the CDR3 DNA reads TGTGCCAGCTCACCACTTCAGGATAGTGGCTACACCTTC. This codes for CASSPLQDSGYTF. The chain joins TRBV18 to TRBJ1-2; D remains ambiguous. V was cut by 1 base and J by 7 bases, with 10 bases left in between. Germline lookup yields CDR1 KGHSH and CDR2 LQKENI. The CDR3 is 13 residues long. Combining the CDR3 with reference TRBV18 and TRBJ1-2 gives the whole variable domain NAGVMQNPRHLVRRRGQEARLRCSPMKGHSHVYWYRQLPEEGLKFMVYLQKENIIDESGMPKERFSAEFPKEGPSILRIQQVVRGDSAAYFCASSPLQDSGYTFGSGTRLTVV.